The 7 T cell receptor beta chains below all came from one sample that was sequenced in a study of blood T cell repertoires in COVID-19. This table comes from immunoSEQ multiplex PCR, and its TCRdb copy is limited to in-frame clones, with some not included. Of approximately 400,000 clones listed, about 89% are singletons. The sample taken for sequencing was peripheral blood. The origin of the receptors is a man in his forties with acute or convalescent COVID-19.

The V gene is TRBV27, the J gene TRBJ2-1; 12 bases are a match to TRBD2. The junction had 10 bases not matched to a gene; V was cut back by 6 bases and J by 10 bases. There are 15 residues in the CDR3. The germline V gene has CDR1 MNHEY and CDR2 SMNVEV (reference sequence). The CDR3 DNA follows: TGTGCCAGCAGCTCCGGGACTAGCGGGCACGGGGAGCAGTTCTTC. This gives the protein CASSSGTSGHGEQFF.

V and J are TRBV29-1 and TRBJ2-1; maybe TRBD2 (6 bases). Germline CDR1 is SQVTM and CDR2 is ANQGSEA. The CDR3 totals 12 residues. With 6 bases removed from V and 5 bases from J, the gap between germline ends came to 11 bases. Here the CDR3 reads CSVRETNNEQFF. CDR3 DNA: TGCAGCGTCCGGGAGACAAACAATGAGCAGTTCTTC.

The V and J genes are TRBV19 and TRBJ2-2; no clear D. This CDR3 has 12 amino acids. Deletions cut 6 bases from V and 1 base from J, with 3 bases between. Germline assignment: CDR1 LNHDA and CDR2 SQIVND (reference sequence). The CDR3 nucleotides read TGTGCCAGTAGCAGGAACACCGGGGAGCTGTTTTTT. Translating gives CASSRNTGELFF.

A single count supports this clone. The CDR3 spells CASSLRDSLRDGYTF. The CDR3 DNA sequence: TGTGCCAGCAGTTTACGGGACAGCCTTCGTGATGGCTACACCTTC. This chain joins TRBV28 and TRBJ1-2; 7 bases fit TRBD1. Germline lookup yields CDR1 MDHEN and CDR2 SYDVKM. The J segment lost 6 bases and the V segment lost 2 bases, leaving 9 bases of the junction unmatched. The CDR3 is 15 amino acids.

The chain is built from TRBV5-5 and TRBJ2-7; 11 nucleotides line up with TRBD1. The trim removed 4 bases at V and 6 bases at J, leaving 6 bases unmatched. The CDR3 loop spans 14 amino acids. CDR1 is SGHKS, CDR2 YYEKEE, per germline (reference sequence). The CDR3 bases are TGTGCCAGCAGCCCAAGGACAGGGGGCGGCGAGCAGTACTTC. This sequence encodes CASSPRTGGGEQYF.

The chain recombines TRBV15 with TRBJ1-2, with a weak D call TRBD1 (6 bases). Trimming shortened V by 5 bases and J by 7 bases, and 17 bases separated the two germline ends. The length of the CDR3 is 14 residues. Germline V lookup: CDR1 LNHNV, CDR2 YYDKDF (reference sequence). Written as DNA, the CDR3 is TGTGCCACCAGCCCCGAGCGGGGGGCGGGTGGCTACACCTTC. Translation: CATSPERGAGGYTF.

The genes are TRBV3-1 (or the pseudogene TRBV3-2) and TRBJ1-2; 8 positions agree with TRBD1. From germline, CDR1 is LGHDT and CDR2 YNNKEL (reference sequence). V shed 4 bases and J 4 bases; nucleotides not matched to a gene: 2. The CDR3 is 13 amino acids. The CDR3 DNA sequence: TGTGCCAGCAGCCCAGGGGGCGGCTATGGCTACACCTTC. Protein product: CASSPGGGYGYTF.